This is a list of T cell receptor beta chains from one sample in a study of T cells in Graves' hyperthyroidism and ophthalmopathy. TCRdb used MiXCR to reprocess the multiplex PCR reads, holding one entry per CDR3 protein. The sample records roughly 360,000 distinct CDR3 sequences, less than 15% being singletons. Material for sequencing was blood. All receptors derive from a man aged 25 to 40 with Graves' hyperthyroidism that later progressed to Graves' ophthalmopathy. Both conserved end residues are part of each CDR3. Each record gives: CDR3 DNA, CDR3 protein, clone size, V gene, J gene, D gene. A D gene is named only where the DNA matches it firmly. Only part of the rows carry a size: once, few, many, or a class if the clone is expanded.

CDR3 DNA: TGTGCCTGGAGGGCCCGACGGTTCACTGAAGCTTTCTTT
CDR3 protein: CAWRARRFTEAFF
clone size: many
V gene: TRBV30
J gene: TRBJ1-1
D gene: NA

CDR3 DNA: TGTGCCAGCAGCTTAATATGGGGTGAAGCTTTCTTT
CDR3 protein: CASSLIWGEAFF
clone size: many
V gene: TRBV11-3
J gene: TRBJ1-1
D gene: NA

CDR3 DNA: TGTGCCAGCAGCTACGAGCGGGGGGCCAAGGAGGAGCAGTTCTTC
CDR3 protein: CASSYERGAKEEQFF
clone size: few
V gene: TRBV3-1
J gene: TRBJ2-1
D gene: TRBD2

CDR3 DNA: TGTGCCAGCAGTGGCCCCCGGAACCTTGACAGGGTGTACGAGCAGTACTTC
CDR3 protein: CASSGPRNLDRVYEQYF
clone size: many
V gene: TRBV6-1
J gene: TRBJ2-7
D gene: TRBD1

CDR3 DNA: TGTGCCATCAACCAGGGGTCCTCCGAGCAGTACTTC
CDR3 protein: CAINQGSSEQYF
clone size: NA
V gene: TRBV10-3
J gene: TRBJ2-7
D gene: NA

CDR3 DNA: TGTGCCAGCAGCCAAGATTTTGCTAGCGGGGGGATCTACGAGCAGTACTTC
CDR3 protein: CASSQDFASGGIYEQYF
clone size: many
V gene: TRBV3-1
J gene: TRBJ2-7
D gene: TRBD2

CDR3 DNA: TGCAGCGTTGAGGACAGGGGATACGAGCAGTACTTC
CDR3 protein: CSVEDRGYEQYF
clone size: NA
V gene: TRBV29-1
J gene: TRBJ2-7
D gene: TRBD1

CDR3 DNA: TGTGCCAGCAGCTTAGCGGGGGTGGCCTCCTACGAGCAGTACTTC
CDR3 protein: CASSLAGVASYEQYF
clone size: many
V gene: TRBV7-6
J gene: TRBJ2-7
D gene: NA

CDR3 DNA: TGTGCCAGCAGCTCCTTCGCCGGAAACACCATATATTTT
CDR3 protein: CASSSFAGNTIYF
clone size: few
V gene: TRBV7-2
J gene: TRBJ1-3
D gene: NA

CDR3 DNA: TGTGCCAGTAGTTCCCTCGGACAGGGGGAAGAAAAACTGTTTTTT
CDR3 protein: CASSSLGQGEEKLFF
clone size: NA
V gene: TRBV19
J gene: TRBJ1-4
D gene: TRBD1

CDR3 DNA: TGTGCCAGCAGTTTAGCGGAGGGAGAGACCCAGTACTTC
CDR3 protein: CASSLAEGETQYF
clone size: many
V gene: TRBV12-3/TRBV12-4
J gene: TRBJ2-5
D gene: NA